One and the same sample provided the 16 T cell receptor beta chains below, sequenced in a study of T cell repertoires in cytomegalovirus infection. TCRdb re-analysed the reads in MiXCR, keeping a single row per CDR3 protein. In the table there are around 450,000 distinct CDR3 sequences, roughly 30% of which are singletons. The sequencing sample was made of PBMCs. These receptors were obtained from a human donor in good health (CMV status not recorded). Some clones in this sample may be carry-over from other donors' samples.

The chain has TRBV20-1 and TRBJ1-1; 10 bases match TRBD1. Germline V CDR1 and CDR2: DFQATT, SNEGSKA (reference sequence). The V gene end was trimmed by 3 bases and the J gene end by 4 bases; junction bases not matched to a gene: 5. The CDR3 spans 14 residues. CDR3 coding DNA: TGCAGTGCTAGGTCGACAGGGGGCTTCACTGAAGCTTTCTTT. The encoded protein is CSARSTGGFTEAFF.

V gene TRBV4-2 combines with J gene TRBJ2-7; D gene unclear. Per germline, CDR1 LGHNA and CDR2 YNFKEQ. The CDR3 consists of 14 residues. Trimming removed 0 bases at V and 3 bases at J, with 9 bases between. CDR3 in DNA: TGTGCCAGCAGCCAAGAGGGCAGCTACTACGAGCAGTACTTC. This translates into CASSQEGSYYEQYF.

The rearrangement uses TRBV4-2 and TRBJ2-5; the match to TRBD1 covers 8 bases. Germline CDR1 LGHNA, CDR2 YNFKEQ. The CDR3 contains 15 residues. V lost 3 bases to trimming and J lost 0 bases; unmatched junction nucleotides: 3. The CDR3 region is CASSQDRAYQETQYF. The DNA of the CDR3 is TGTGCCAGCAGCCAGGACAGGGCGTACCAAGAGACCCAGTACTTC.

The V call is TRBV20-1, the J call TRBJ1-6, with 9 bases fitting TRBD1. This CDR3 spans 14 amino acids. The trim removed 5 bases at V and 9 bases at J, leaving 8 bases unmatched. The germline V gene encodes CDR1 DFQATT and CDR2 SNEGSKA (reference sequence). CDR3 nucleotide sequence: TGCAGTGCTCCTCCGGGACAGGGCATTTCACCCCTCCACTTT. It codes for CSAPPGQGISPLHF.

This chain uses TRBV7-3 with TRBJ1-1; D is uncertain. Trimming cost V 5 bases and J 3 bases, with 10 bases left between them. The CDR3 loop spans 13 amino acids. Germline CDR1 reads SGHTA; CDR2 reads FQGTGA. The CDR3 nucleotides are TGTGCCAGCAGCCTGACAATGGACACTGAAGCTTTCTTT. Translation gives CASSLTMDTEAFF.

This clonotype occurred a few times. The chain combines TRBV6-5 with TRBJ2-1; possibly TRBD1 or TRBD2 for D (5 bases each). The germline V and J ends were trimmed by 6 bases and 8 bases, with 20 bases remaining between them. CDR3 size: 15 residues. The germline V gene has CDR1 MNHEY and CDR2 SVGAGI. The CDR3 sequence is CASRSGASGGDEQFF. The CDR3 DNA sequence: TGTGCCAGCAGGTCCGGGGCCTCAGGAGGCGATGAGCAGTTCTTC.

Notes on this clonotype: A single base separates this from a much larger clone, so it may be a read error. The CDR3 coding sequence is TGTGCCAGCAGCTTCCCAGGGGGGGCCTACGCGCAGTACTTC. Its protein product is CASSFPGGAYAQYF. This chain connects TRBV7-2 to TRBJ2-7; D may be TRBD1 or TRBD2 (7 bases each). The V gene's germline CDR1 is SGHTA and CDR2 FQGNSA. This CDR3 has 14 amino acids.

Ten or more counts support this clonotype. The chain recombines TRBV12-3 or TRBV12-4 with TRBJ2-1, with D unclear. Trimming cost V 3 bases and J 8 bases, with 11 bases left between them. This CDR3 spans 13 amino acids. The CDR3 DNA sequence: TGTGCCAGCAGTTTTGGCAGTTACGATGAGCAGTTCTTC. Encoded protein: CASSFGSYDEQFF.

The chain is built from TRBV20-1 and TRBJ1-5; 9 nucleotides match TRBD1. This CDR3 has 14 residues. The germline gives CDR1 DFQATT, CDR2 SNEGSKA (reference sequence). V gave up 6 bases and J gave up 4 bases; unmatched junction bases: 7. CDR3 DNA: TGCAGTGCCGCGGACAGGGGCCAAAATCAGCCCCAGCATTTT. Protein: CSAADRGQNQPQHF.

A few counts support this clonotype. In DNA form, the CDR3 reads TGTGCCAGCACAGACAGGCGTGGGTATAATTCACCCCTCCACTTT. It codes for CASTDRRGYNSPLHF. V usage is TRBV19 and J usage is TRBJ1-6, with a possible D match to TRBD1 (6 bases). This CDR3 is built from 15 residues. Germline V gene sequence: CDR1 LNHDA, CDR2 SQIVND (reference sequence). V was pared by 9 bases and J by 4 bases, with 16 bases between.

The V and J genes are TRBV7-9 and TRBJ1-2; 7 positions match TRBD1. V gave up 0 bases and J gave up 7 bases; unmatched junction bases: 11. The CDR3 consists of 16 residues. Germline V gives CDR1 SEHNR, CDR2 FQNEAQ (reference sequence). In DNA form, the CDR3 reads TGTGCCAGCAGCTTAGCCGGGACAGCATTAACTGGTGGCTACACCTTC. It is translated as CASSLAGTALTGGYTF.

A remark on this clonotype: Since the CDR3 does not end with the conserved phenylalanine or tryptophan, this likely comes from a read error. V and J are TRBV10-3 and TRBJ2-5; D ambiguous. Trimming left V 3 bases short and J 3 bases short, with 11 bases between. The germline CDR1 and CDR2 sequences are ENHRY and SYGVKD. The CDR3 is made up of 14 amino acids. The CDR3 DNA follows: TGTGCCATCAGTGACTGGGCAAGGGAAGAGACCCAGTACTTA. Translated, it gives CAISDWAREETQYL.

The V gene is TRBV29-1, the J gene TRBJ2-6; D uncertain. Germline V gene data show CDR1 as SQVTM and CDR2 as ANQGSEA. The CDR3 has 12 residues. V lost 3 bases to trimming and J lost 2 bases, with 2 bases between them. This CDR3 reads CSVEPGANVLTF. The CDR3 coding sequence is TGCAGCGTTGAGCCTGGGGCCAACGTCCTGACTTTC.

The chain recombines TRBV30 with TRBJ1-1; D not resolved. The germline V and J ends were trimmed by 0 bases and 1 base, with 6 bases remaining between them. The CDR3 runs to 13 residues. Germline loops: CDR1 GTSNPN, CDR2 SVGIG (reference sequence). The CDR3 DNA is TGTGCCTGGAGTGTACGAGGGAACACTGAAGCTTTCTTT. Residues: CAWSVRGNTEAFF.

The table lists this clonotype with many counts. V gene TRBV6-5 combines with J gene TRBJ2-1; the match to TRBD2 covers 8 bases. The CDR3 has 14 residues. Germline-derived CDR1 and CDR2 are MNHEY and SVGAGI. The V segment lost 2 bases and the J segment 9 bases; nucleotides outside the gene matches: 6. The CDR3 DNA is TGTGCCAGCAGTTACCCCGGGGGGGTAAGTGAGCAGTTCTTC. Protein: CASSYPGGVSEQFF.

This clonotype was recorded a few times. V usage is TRBV6-1 and J usage is TRBJ2-5; 13 bases agree with TRBD2. CDR3 length: 17 amino acids. Germline V gene lookup returns CDR1 MNHNS and CDR2 SASEGT. Germline trimming cut 6 bases from V and 0 bases from J; bases unmatched to any gene: 7. Here the CDR3 DNA reads TGTGCCAGCAGGGTGCCGGGACTAGCGGGGAACCAAGAGACCCAGTACTTC. This codes for CASRVPGLAGNQETQYF.